This TCR beta chain was sequenced in a study of cytomegalovirus exposure and HLA in healthy donors. The study ran its PCR with 60 Vbeta and 13 Jbeta primers. Authors' analysis steps: About 83 million unique TCR beta chains, roughly 10 million shared, were counted in a later analysis. The method was immunoSEQ multiplex PCR; TCRdb's version includes in-frame clones alone and lacks a portion of them. V and J calls and clone size are copied from that table; D and trimming were computed from the DNA. The repertoire holds some 76,000 clones, roughly 89% seen once, with roughly 2% in the top ten. The sequence was obtained from a woman aged 30 to 39 in good health and CMV-seronegative. Sequenced sample: PBMCs.

CDR3 protein: CASSTGTTVNTEAFF. Here the CDR3 DNA reads TGCGCCAGCAGCACCGGAACCACAGTGAACACTGAAGCTTTCTTT. The chain is built from TRBV5-1 and TRBJ1-1; no firm D call. This CDR3 comprises 15 residues. Deletions cut 4 bases from V and 0 bases from J, with 13 bases between. Looked up from germline, CDR1 is SGHRS and CDR2 is YFSETQ. Together with reference TRBV5-1 and TRBJ1-1, the CDR3 gives the full variable domain: KAGVTQTPRYLIKTRGQQVTLSCSPISGHRSVSWYQQTPGQGLQFLFEYFSETQRNKGNFPGRFSGRQFSNSRSEMNVSTLELGDSALYLCASSTGTTVNTEAFFGQGTRLTVV.